This TCR beta chain comes out of a study of tumor-infiltrating lymphocytes in primary liver carcinoma. Study information: Those enrolled were patients of both sexes, who were aged 30 to 69 years. The neoplasms were of stage T1-T3 N0M0, with dimensions of roughly 4.2 to 10 cm across. Findings of the study overall: Bulk, unsorted sampling meant CD4+ and CD8+ repertoires went uncompared.

Total RNA amounting to roughly 450 ng was the source from which TCR beta cDNA was made with a constant-region primer. A slightly modified ARM-PCR protocol with three nested multiplex PCR rounds produced these TCR beta libraries. TCRdb called the multiplex PCR reads again in MiXCR, with one record for every CDR3 protein. The table shows some 320,000 distinct CDR3 sequences, with roughly two thirds occurring only once. Unsorted whole blood supplied the blood RNA, and germline DNA was isolated too. Before surgery, approximately 4 milliliters of EDTA blood were taken. This clonotype has more than one count but fewer than ten. Its antigen is not identified. This TCR was recovered from a man between 35 and 55 years old with primary liver carcinoma and hepatitis B virus infection. The source material was peripheral blood.

The CDR3 protein is CANRDRGYEQYF. In DNA, the CDR3 is TGTGCCAACAGGGACAGGGGCTACGAGCAGTACTTC. The chain employs TRBV12-3 or TRBV12-4 and TRBJ2-7; 10 bases are a match to TRBD1. The trim removed 10 bases at V and 3 bases at J, leaving 3 bases unmatched. The CDR3 sequence is 12 residues long.